The next 29 T cell receptor beta chains were all read from a single sample in a study of blood T cell repertoires in COVID-19. The repertoire was sequenced with immunoSEQ multiplex PCR; TCRdb's copy has only in-frame clones and lacks some. In the table there are about 180,000 clones, around 80% of which are singletons. Sequences were obtained from peripheral blood. Receptors originate from a man aged 65-85 years with active or convalescent COVID-19.

V is TRBV5-1 and J is TRBJ1-1; 8 bases fit TRBD1. V was pared by 4 bases and J by 7 bases, with 12 bases of the junction left unmatched. The germline gives CDR1 SGHRS, CDR2 YFSETQ. The CDR3 runs 15 residues. The CDR3 DNA reads as TGCGCCAGCAGCAGGGGACAGGCAAGGGGCAATGAAGCTTTCTTT. This sequence encodes CASSRGQARGNEAFF.

The CDR3 loop is CASSMSTGVTEAFF. CDR3 bases: TGTGCCAGTAGTATGTCGACAGGGGTCACTGAAGCTTTCTTT. The genes are TRBV19 and TRBJ1-1, with 8 bases that match TRBD1. Germline-derived CDR1 and CDR2 are LNHDA and SQIVND (reference sequence). With V trimmed by 3 bases and J by 4 bases, 4 bases remained unmatched. This CDR3 region has 14 residues.

This clone was observed a single time. The gene calls are TRBV28 and TRBJ1-2; perhaps TRBD1 as D (6 bases). The CDR3 is 14 amino acids. Trimming cost V 2 bases and J 2 bases, with 9 bases left between them. CDR1 is MDHEN and CDR2 is SYDVKM in the germline V gene. The CDR3 coding sequence is TGTGCCAGCAGTTTAGGCAGGGGCAACTATGGCTACACCTTC. Translated, it gives CASSLGRGNYGYTF.

The genes are TRBV5-1 and TRBJ2-5, with a weak D call TRBD2 (6 bases). The CDR3 has 16 residues. Germline loops: CDR1 SGHRS, CDR2 YFSETQ. The V end lost 4 bases, the J end lost 0 bases, and 16 bases lay between the germline ends. In DNA form, the CDR3 reads TGCGCCAGCAGCAGTGGGACTTCTGGGTACCAAGAGACCCAGTACTTC. It specifies CASSSGTSGYQETQYF. The full variable domain, in which reference TRBV5-1 and TRBJ2-5 provide the parts outside the CDR3, is KAGVTQTPRYLIKTRGQQVTLSCSPISGHRSVSWYQQTPGQGLQFLFEYFSETQRNKGNFPGRFSGRQFSNSRSEMNVSTLELGDSALYLCASSSGTSGYQETQYFGPGTRLLVL.

The chain joins TRBV5-1 to TRBJ1-1; TRBD1 might be the D (5 bases). The CDR3 loop spans 15 amino acids. Germline V gene sequence: CDR1 SGHRS, CDR2 YFSETQ. V gave up 0 bases and J gave up 4 bases, with 13 bases separating them. CDR3 sequence: CASSLDPGFATEAFF. CDR3 coding DNA: TGCGCCAGCAGCTTGGACCCAGGGTTCGCCACTGAAGCTTTCTTT. Variable domain in full (rest from reference TRBV5-1 and TRBJ1-1): KAGVTQTPRYLIKTRGQQVTLSCSPISGHRSVSWYQQTPGQGLQFLFEYFSETQRNKGNFPGRFSGRQFSNSRSEMNVSTLELGDSALYLCASSLDPGFATEAFFGQGTRLTVV.

The chain combines TRBV5-4 with TRBJ2-3; D perhaps matches TRBD2 (7 bases). V was pared by 3 bases and J by 0 bases, with 14 bases between. The CDR3 has 16 amino acids. Germline lookup yields CDR1 SGHNT and CDR2 YYREEE (reference sequence). The CDR3 DNA reads as TGTGCCAGCAGCTGGGGGGGCGGCGGGAGCACAGATACGCAGTATTTT. This translates into CASSWGGGGSTDTQYF.

The chain recombines TRBV5-1 with TRBJ2-3, with D perhaps matching TRBD1 (5 bases). Germline CDR1 is SGHRS and CDR2 is YFSETQ. V dropped 1 base and J dropped 4 bases, with 10 bases sitting between them. The CDR3 length is 14 residues. CDR3 sequence: CASSLRQGADTQYF. The CDR3 DNA reads TGCGCCAGCAGCTTGCGGCAGGGCGCAGATACGCAGTATTTT. The variable domain in full, with the rest retrieved from reference TRBV5-1 and TRBJ2-3, is KAGVTQTPRYLIKTRGQQVTLSCSPISGHRSVSWYQQTPGQGLQFLFEYFSETQRNKGNFPGRFSGRQFSNSRSEMNVSTLELGDSALYLCASSLRQGADTQYFGPGTRLTVL.

The chain uses TRBV2 and TRBJ1-5, with D tentatively TRBD1 (5 bases). The CDR3 loop spans 15 amino acids. V gave up 2 bases and J gave up 4 bases, with 12 bases separating them. CDR1 SNHLY and CDR2 FYNNEI come from the germline V gene. The CDR3 DNA reads as TGTGCCAGCAGTGAACAGGGCAACAATAATCAGCCCCAGCATTTT. Amino acid sequence: CASSEQGNNNQPQHF.

This clone has a handful of counts. J is TRBJ1-6 and V is TRBV5-1; 7 bases are a match to TRBD1. There are 15 residues in the CDR3. Germline V gene lookup returns CDR1 SGHRS and CDR2 YFSETQ. V lost 4 bases and J lost 7; bases outside the gene matches: 8. The CDR3 loop reads CASSTWTGDNSPLHF. Written as DNA, the CDR3 is TGCGCCAGCAGCACCTGGACAGGTGACAATTCACCCCTCCACTTT.

This sequence joins TRBV5-4 and TRBJ2-1; 11 bases line up with TRBD2. J gave up 5 bases and V 0 bases, and 13 bases lay outside the gene matches. Germline V lookup: CDR1 SGHNT, CDR2 YYREEE (reference sequence). The CDR3 loop spans 19 amino acids. The CDR3 region is CASSLARLAGGLNNNEQFF. The CDR3 nucleotides are TGTGCCAGCAGCTTGGCGCGGCTAGCGGGGGGCCTGAACAACAATGAGCAGTTCTTC.

Comments on this clone: This same CDR3 is encoded by further DNA sequences in the sample. The chain is built from TRBV3-1 (or the pseudogene TRBV3-2) and TRBJ1-6, with a weak D call TRBD1 (5 bases). V shed 1 base and J shed 7 bases, with 11 bases lying between them. Germline values: CDR1 LGHDT, CDR2 YNNKEL (reference sequence). The CDR3 has 15 amino acids. CDR3 in DNA: TGTGCCAGCAGCCAAGGACGACAGCCGAATTCACCCCTCCACTTT. This translates into CASSQGRQPNSPLHF.

This chain joins TRBV4-3 and TRBJ2-1, with 8 bases lining up with TRBD1. The CDR3 sequence is 15 residues long. The V segment lost 1 base and the J segment 5 bases; nucleotides outside the gene matches: 4. Per germline, CDR1 LGHNA and CDR2 YSLEER. CDR3 nucleotides: TGCGCCAGCAGCCAAGGACAGGGGCTCGACAATGAGCAGTTCTTC. This translates into CASSQGQGLDNEQFF.

This clone has more than one count but fewer than ten. This sequence joins TRBV4-3 and TRBJ2-1; D unresolved. The germline V gene has CDR1 LGHNA and CDR2 YSLEER. The CDR3 totals 16 residues. The ends were cut back, 1 base at V and 4 bases at J, with 14 bases in the middle. CDR3 nucleotides: TGCGCCAGCAGCCAAGTGTGGCTAGGATCTTACAATGAGCAGTTCTTC. Amino acid sequence: CASSQVWLGSYNEQFF.

This clone was seen a single time. The chain is built from TRBV15 and TRBJ2-7; 9 bases are shared with TRBD1. Looked up from germline, CDR1 is LNHNV and CDR2 is YYDKDF (reference sequence). The CDR3 covers 16 residues. The ends lost 5 bases at V and 4 bases at J; junction bases unmatched: 12. CDR3 in amino acids: CATSGPTGGEGYEQYF. In DNA form, the CDR3 reads TGTGCCACCAGCGGTCCTACAGGGGGCGAAGGGTACGAGCAGTACTTC.

The rearrangement joins TRBV5-6 to TRBJ1-1; the D is unclear. The CDR3 totals 13 residues. Germline V lookup: CDR1 SGHDT, CDR2 YYEEEE. With 4 bases removed from V and 2 bases from J, the gap between germline ends came to 9 bases. CDR3 in DNA: TGTGCCAGCAGCCCTGACTTTAACACTGAAGCTTTCTTT. Protein product: CASSPDFNTEAFF.

The gene calls are TRBV6-5 and TRBJ1-1; 9 bases are shared with TRBD1. CDR3 length equals 13 residues. Germline CDR1 reads MNHEY; CDR2 reads SVGAGI. V was pared by 6 bases and J by 6 bases, with 5 bases of the junction left unmatched. In DNA, the CDR3 is TGTGCCAGCAGCCGGGACAGGGAATCTGAAGCTTTCTTT. It translates to CASSRDRESEAFF.

The DNA for the CDR3 is TGTGCCAGCTTCAACGCTAATAGCGACACTGAAGCTTTCTTT. It encodes CASFNANSDTEAFF. V gene TRBV18 combines with J gene TRBJ1-1; unclear D gene. Trimming shortened V by 7 bases and J by 3 bases, and 15 bases separated the two germline ends. CDR1 KGHSH and CDR2 LQKENI come from the germline V gene. The length of the CDR3 is 14 residues.

V and J are TRBV10-1 and TRBJ1-4, with TRBD1 matching 9 bases. Trimming at V came to 6 bases and at J to 8 bases, leaving 4 bases not matched to a gene. The CDR3 contains 13 residues. Per the germline V gene, CDR1 is WNHNN and CDR2 is SYGVQD (reference sequence). In nucleotides, the CDR3 is TGCGCCAGCAGCCCGGGACAGGGAGAAAAACTGTTTTTT. It translates to CASSPGQGEKLFF.

The CDR3 nucleotides read TGTGCCAGCAGCTTAGCGCCCCATGAAGCACGCGAGCAGTACTTC. This translates into CASSLAPHEAREQYF. V and J are TRBV7-2 and TRBJ2-7, with D hard to call. From germline, CDR1 is SGHTA and CDR2 FQGNSA. This CDR3 spans 15 amino acids. Deletions cut 0 bases from V and 6 bases from J, with 15 bases between.

The DNA for the CDR3 is TGCGCCAGCAGCTTGATAGGGGAGAACACCGGGGAGCTGTTTTTT. Residues: CASSLIGENTGELFF. The chain combines TRBV5-1 with TRBJ2-2, with D possibly matching TRBD1 (5 bases). V lost 1 base and J lost 1, with 8 bases in between. Germline CDR1 reads SGHRS; CDR2 reads YFSETQ. There are 15 residues in the CDR3.

V and J are TRBV5-1 and TRBJ1-1, with D maybe TRBD1 (6 bases). There are 15 residues in the CDR3. V was clipped by 0 bases and J by 5 bases, with 14 bases between them. CDR1 SGHRS and CDR2 YFSETQ come from the germline V gene. The DNA for the CDR3 is TGCGCCAGCAGCTTGGGAGCAGGGGAGAGTACTGAAGCTTTCTTT. Amino acids: CASSLGAGESTEAFF.

This clone was recorded only once. The CDR3 DNA is TGTGCCAGCAGCTTGGGACAGGGGAGCGGATCACCCCTCCACTTT. It specifies CASSLGQGSGSPLHF. The chain carries TRBV27 and TRBJ1-6, with 10 nucleotides matching TRBD1. The V and J ends lost 6 bases and 10 bases, in that order; junction bases with no gene match: 9. From germline, CDR1 is MNHEY and CDR2 SMNVEV (reference sequence). This CDR3 has 15 residues.

The chain links TRBV9 to TRBJ2-2; D is perhaps TRBD2 (5 bases). The ends were cut back, 4 bases at V and 7 bases at J, with 23 bases in the middle. Per germline, CDR1 SGDLS and CDR2 YYNGEE. The CDR3 loop spans 17 amino acids. The CDR3: CASSSPAGPARSGELFF. As DNA, the CDR3 is TGTGCCAGCAGCTCCCCGGCGGGCCCCGCGAGGAGCGGGGAGCTGTTTTTT.

The CDR3 bases are TGTGCCAGCAGCTTGGCCCCGGGACAGACTTACGAGCAGTACTTC. This encodes CASSLAPGQTYEQYF. J is TRBJ2-7 and V is TRBV5-4; 7 positions agree with TRBD1. Looked up from germline, CDR1 is SGHNT and CDR2 is YYREEE (reference sequence). The junction had 7 bases not matched to a gene; V was cut back by 0 bases and J by 4 bases. CDR3 length: 15 amino acids. Full variable domain (rest looked up from reference TRBV5-4 and TRBJ2-7): ETGVTQSPTHLIKTRGQQVTLRCSSQSGHNTVSWYQQALGQGPQFIFQYYREEENGRGNFPPRFSGLQFPNYSSELNVNALELDDSALYLCASSLAPGQTYEQYFGPGTRLTVT.

The chain links TRBV10-2 to TRBJ1-2, with D maybe TRBD1 (5 bases). Looked up from germline, CDR1 is WSHSY and CDR2 is SAAADI. Trimming removed 6 bases at V and 6 bases at J, with 11 bases between. CDR3 length: 12 amino acids. CDR3 nucleotides: TGCGCCAGCAGCGCAGGGTCGGATGGCTACACCTTC. It yields the protein CASSAGSDGYTF.

V is TRBV2 and J is TRBJ1-1; possibly TRBD1 for D (6 bases). There are 12 residues in the CDR3. Trimming removed 6 bases at V and 6 bases at J, with 11 bases between. CDR1 SNHLY and CDR2 FYNNEI come from the germline V gene. The DNA for the CDR3 is TGTGCCAGCAGCGAGACAGGCCCTGAAGCTTTCTTT. This sequence encodes CASSETGPEAFF.

The chain employs TRBV7-9 and TRBJ1-6; TRBD1 is a possible D gene (6 bases). Trimming took off 1 base at V and 10 bases at J, with 14 bases between the two ends. Germline V gene data show CDR1 as SEHNR and CDR2 as FQNEAQ (reference sequence). The CDR3 consists of 15 residues. CDR3 nucleotide sequence: TGTGCCAGCAGCTTAGGGACGGCAGGGGACTCACCCCTCCACTTT. Protein sequence: CASSLGTAGDSPLHF.

V usage is TRBV5-8 and J usage is TRBJ1-5, with 8 nucleotides matching TRBD1. The CDR3 runs to 15 residues. V shed 4 bases, J shed 4 bases, and the junction held 7 bases outside the gene matches. Germline V gene lookup returns CDR1 SGHTS and CDR2 YDEGEE. CDR3 region: CASSLGTGTNQPQHF. The CDR3 DNA reads TGTGCCAGCAGCCTAGGGACAGGAACAAATCAGCCCCAGCATTTT.

The chain is built from TRBV23-1 and TRBJ1-5; D perhaps matches TRBD1 (5 bases). TRBV23-1 is an ORF; its function is uncertain. The CDR3 is 15 amino acids. V lost 5 bases to trimming and J lost 9 bases, with 20 bases between them. The CDR3 spells CASSSKGLVDLPQHF. CDR3 bases: TGCGCCAGCAGTTCTAAGGGGCTCGTCGATCTGCCCCAGCATTTT.